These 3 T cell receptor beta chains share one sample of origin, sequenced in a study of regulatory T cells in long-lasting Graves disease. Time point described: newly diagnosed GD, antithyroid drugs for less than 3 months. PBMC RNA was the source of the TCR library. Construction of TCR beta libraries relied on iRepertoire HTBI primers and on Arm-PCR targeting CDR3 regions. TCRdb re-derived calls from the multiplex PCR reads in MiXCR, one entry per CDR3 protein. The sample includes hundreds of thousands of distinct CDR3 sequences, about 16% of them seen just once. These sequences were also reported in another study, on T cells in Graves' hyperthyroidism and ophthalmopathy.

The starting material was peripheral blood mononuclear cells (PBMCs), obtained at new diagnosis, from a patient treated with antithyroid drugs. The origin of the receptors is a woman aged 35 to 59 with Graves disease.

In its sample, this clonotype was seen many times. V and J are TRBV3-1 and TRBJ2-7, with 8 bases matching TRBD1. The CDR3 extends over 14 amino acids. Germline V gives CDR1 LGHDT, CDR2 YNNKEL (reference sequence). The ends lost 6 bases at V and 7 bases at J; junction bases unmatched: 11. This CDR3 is CASRPGTGSWEQYF. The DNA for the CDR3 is TGTGCCAGCAGGCCCGGGACAGGTTCGTGGGAGCAGTACTTC.

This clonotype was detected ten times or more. CDR3 protein: CASRPTVNQPQHF. The CDR3 DNA reads as TGTGCCAGCAGACCCACAGTCAATCAGCCCCAGCATTTT. V and J are TRBV6-1 and TRBJ1-5; D is unresolved. The CDR3 is 13 residues long. The V gene lost 6 bases and the J gene lost 3 bases, with 9 bases spanning the gap. Germline-derived CDR1 and CDR2 are MNHNS and SASEGT.

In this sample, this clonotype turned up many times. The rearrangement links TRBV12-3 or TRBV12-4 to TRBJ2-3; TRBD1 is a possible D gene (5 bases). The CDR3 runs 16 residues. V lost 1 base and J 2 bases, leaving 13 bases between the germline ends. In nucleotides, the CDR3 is TGTGCCAGCAGTTTAGGCAGGGAAGATTTCACAGATACGCAGTATTTT. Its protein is CASSLGREDFTDTQYF.